The 10 T cell receptor beta chains below come from one sample, sequenced in a study of T cell clonotyping in hematopoietic cell transplantation. The table came from immunoSEQ multiplex PCR; TCRdb's copy has only in-frame clones and leaves some out. The table includes about 69,000 clones, around 94% detected once. What was sequenced was peripheral blood mononuclear cells. The receptors stem from a man over 45 in good health. Some clones in this sample may be carry-over from other donors' samples.

J is TRBJ2-2 and V is TRBV7-8; TRBD2 matches at 7 bases. In germline, CDR1 is SGHVS, CDR2 FQNEAQ. After removal of 5 bases from V and 1 base from J, the junction contained 4 bases not matched to a gene. CDR3 size: 15 residues. The CDR3, as DNA: TGTGCCAGCAGCCAAGAGCGGGGGAACACCGGGGAGCTGTTTTTT. This translates into CASSQERGNTGELFF.

The V and J genes are TRBV2 and TRBJ1-2; D call uncertain. V lost 6 bases to trimming and J lost 4 bases, with 18 bases between them. The CDR3 runs to 15 residues. CDR1 is SNHLY and CDR2 is FYNNEI in the germline V gene. CDR3 residues: CASRETSGLRYGYTF. Written as DNA, the CDR3 is TGTGCCAGCAGGGAAACTTCCGGCCTTCGCTATGGCTACACCTTC.

This rearrangement joins TRBV9 to TRBJ2-1; perhaps D is TRBD1 or TRBD2 (6 bases each). V lost 2 bases, J lost 7 bases, and 13 bases lay in between. The CDR3 is 14 amino acids. From germline, CDR1 is SGDLS and CDR2 YYNGEE. The CDR3 nucleotides read TGTGCCAGCAGCGTGAATCAGGGGAGGAATGAGCAGTTCTTC. Translating it yields CASSVNQGRNEQFF.

The chain recombines TRBV5-6 with TRBJ2-7, with D perhaps matching TRBD1 (5 bases). CDR3 length: 14 residues. Germline V CDR1 and CDR2: SGHDT, YYEEEE. The V and J ends lost 0 bases and 1 base respectively, with 8 bases between them. The CDR3 is CASSLGRASYEQYF. In DNA, the CDR3 is TGTGCCAGCAGCTTGGGCAGGGCGTCCTACGAGCAGTACTTC.

The gene calls are TRBV6-6 and TRBJ2-7; 13 bases match TRBD2. CDR1 and CDR2 (germline): MNHNY, SVGAGI (reference sequence). CDR3 length equals 16 residues. V lost 6 bases and J lost 3; bases outside the gene matches: 8. CDR3 sequence reads: CASSTGTSGEGYEQYF. In nucleotides, the CDR3 is TGTGCCAGCAGCACCGGGACTAGCGGGGAGGGCTACGAGCAGTACTTC.

The chain uses TRBV28 and TRBJ2-7; TRBD1 is a possible D gene (6 bases). Looked up from germline, CDR1 is MDHEN and CDR2 is SYDVKM. Trimming pared 8 bases from V and 0 bases from J, leaving 11 bases between. The CDR3 is 13 residues long. CDR3 coding DNA: TGTGCCAGCTCACTCAGGGGCTCCTACGAGCAGTACTTC. Translated: CASSLRGSYEQYF.

The chain employs TRBV6-6 and TRBJ2-2; TRBD1 might be the D (5 bases). Trimming removed 7 bases at V and 6 bases at J, with 12 bases between. Germline loops: CDR1 MNHNY, CDR2 SVGAGI (reference sequence). The CDR3 contains 13 residues. The CDR3 nucleotides read TGTGCCAGCACCTCGACAGAGGCCGGGGAGCTGTTTTTT. Protein sequence: CASTSTEAGELFF.

The genes are TRBV6-5 and TRBJ2-7, with TRBD1 matching over 9 bases. The V gene end was trimmed by 6 bases and the J gene end by 6 bases; junction bases not matched to a gene: 6. The CDR3 totals 13 residues. Germline lookup yields CDR1 MNHEY and CDR2 SVGAGI. CDR3 in amino acids: CASRLQGASEQYF. The CDR3, as DNA: TGTGCCAGCAGGCTACAGGGGGCTAGCGAGCAGTACTTC.

The chain employs TRBV5-1 and TRBJ2-5; no clear D gene. V was cut by 1 base and J by 5 bases, with 12 bases left in between. This CDR3 comprises 14 residues. Germline CDR1 is SGHRS and CDR2 is YFSETQ. This CDR3 reads CASSLTLGLETQYF. The CDR3 DNA reads as TGCGCCAGCAGCTTGACGTTAGGGTTGGAGACCCAGTACTTC. Together with reference TRBV5-1 and TRBJ2-5, the CDR3 gives the full variable domain: KAGVTQTPRYLIKTRGQQVTLSCSPISGHRSVSWYQQTPGQGLQFLFEYFSETQRNKGNFPGRFSGRQFSNSRSEMNVSTLELGDSALYLCASSLTLGLETQYFGPGTRLLVL.

The V call is TRBV28, the J call TRBJ1-1, with 9 positions matching TRBD1. Germline V gives CDR1 MDHEN, CDR2 SYDVKM. There are 16 residues in the CDR3. V dropped 2 bases and J dropped 1; count of bases not matched to a gene: 5. The DNA of the CDR3 is TGTGCCAGCAGTTTAGCACAGGGGGCTTCGAACACTGAAGCTTTCTTT. As protein: CASSLAQGASNTEAFF.